Below are 22 T cell receptor beta chains sequenced from a single sample in a study of siplizumab effects on memory and regulatory T cells. The table came from immunoSEQ multiplex PCR; TCRdb's copy has only in-frame clones and leaves some out. The sample records tens of thousands of clones, approximately 88% being singletons. The sequencing input was naive CD4+ T cells sorted from blood. Source of these receptors: a human donor in good health.

This chain connects TRBV29-1 to TRBJ1-2, with TRBD1 matching over 8 bases. Germline CDR1 is SQVTM and CDR2 is ANQGSEA. The ends lost 5 bases at V and 3 bases at J; junction bases unmatched: 11. CDR3 size: 15 residues. CDR3 nucleotide sequence: TGCAGCGTTCAAGGACAGGGTTTAGAAGACTATGGCTACACCTTC. It translates to CSVQGQGLEDYGYTF.

V is TRBV29-1 and J is TRBJ2-2; possibly TRBD2 for D (6 bases). There are 13 residues in the CDR3. Trimming left V 4 bases short and J 7 bases short, with 13 bases between. The V gene's germline CDR1 is SQVTM and CDR2 ANQGSEA. CDR3: CSVVEGRNGELFF. The CDR3 nucleotides are TGCAGCGTTGTGGAGGGGCGCAACGGGGAGCTGTTTTTT.

The V and J genes are TRBV5-1 and TRBJ1-1; D remains unclear. The CDR3 covers 13 residues. Germline lookup yields CDR1 SGHRS and CDR2 YFSETQ. The ends were cut back, 7 bases at V and 2 bases at J, with 12 bases in the middle. The CDR3 is CASQQEVNTEAFF. The CDR3 DNA reads as TGCGCCAGCCAGCAGGAGGTCAACACTGAAGCTTTCTTT.

Only one count was recorded for this clone. The chain recombines TRBV18 with TRBJ2-3; D remains ambiguous. Germline assignment: CDR1 KGHSH and CDR2 LQKENI. The ends were cut back, 6 bases at V and 6 bases at J, with 7 bases in the middle. The length of the CDR3 is 11 residues. The CDR3: CASSPSDTQYF. The CDR3 DNA is TGTGCCAGCTCCCCCTCGGATACGCAGTATTTT.

The CDR3 DNA follows: TGTGCCAGCAGCTTTAACGCGGGGCAAGAGACCCAGTACTTC. Amino acids: CASSFNAGQETQYF. This rearrangement joins TRBV11-2 to TRBJ2-5, with D tentatively TRBD2 (6 bases). CDR1 and CDR2 from the germline V gene are SGHAT and FQNNGV. The CDR3 has 14 residues. V lost 3 bases, J lost 2 bases, and 10 bases lay in between.

J is TRBJ2-1 and V is TRBV5-8; 10 positions agree with TRBD2. The CDR3 sequence is 17 residues long. V was clipped by 4 bases and J by 5 bases; unmatched bases: 12. Germline V gene data show CDR1 as SGHTS and CDR2 as YDEGEE. The CDR3 protein is CASSPRGTSGMHNEQFF. The CDR3 nucleotides read TGTGCCAGCAGCCCCCGGGGTACTAGCGGGATGCACAATGAGCAGTTCTTC.

The V and J genes are TRBV7-9 and TRBJ1-3; no firm D call. The CDR3 length is 15 residues. The germline V gene has CDR1 SEHNR and CDR2 FQNEAQ (reference sequence). V lost 4 bases and J 0 bases, leaving 10 bases between the germline ends. The CDR3, as DNA: TGTGCCAGCAGCTACGGGCGAAGCTCTGGAAACACCATATATTTT. It codes for CASSYGRSSGNTIYF. The full variable domain, in which reference TRBV7-9 and TRBJ1-3 provide the parts outside the CDR3, is DTGVSQNPRHKITKRGQNVTFRCDPISEHNRLYWYRQTLGQGPEFLTYFQNEAQLEKSRLLSDRFSAERPKGSFSTLEIQRTEQGDSAMYLCASSYGRSSGNTIYFGEGSWLTVV.

This sequence joins TRBV5-4 and TRBJ2-3; the D is unclear. CDR1 and CDR2 (germline): SGHNT, YYREEE (reference sequence). Trimming stripped 3 bases from V and 1 base from J, with 6 bases between. The CDR3 extends over 13 amino acids. DNA of the CDR3: TGTGCCAGCAGCTCGTCGGGCACAGATACGCAGTATTTT. Residues: CASSSSGTDTQYF.

The chain uses TRBV4-2 and TRBJ2-1; TRBD2 matches at 10 bases. With 3 bases clipped from V and 3 bases from J, the junction kept 2 bases outside the gene matches. The CDR3 contains 15 residues. Germline V CDR1 and CDR2: LGHNA, YNFKEQ. The CDR3 DNA sequence: TGTGCCAGCAGCCAGAGACTAGCGGGCTACAATGAGCAGTTCTTC. Translation: CASSQRLAGYNEQFF.

This chain links TRBV19 with TRBJ2-2; D is unresolved. The V gene's germline CDR1 is LNHDA and CDR2 SQIVND (reference sequence). The CDR3 length is 16 residues. V was trimmed by 3 bases and J by 4 bases, leaving 15 bases between them. The CDR3 region has the DNA TGTGCCAGTAGTATGGTGACGCCCTCGGGCACCGGGGAGCTGTTTTTT. It specifies CASSMVTPSGTGELFF.

The chain is built from TRBV10-1 and TRBJ2-5; 11 bases map to TRBD2. The CDR3 consists of 14 residues. The germline CDR1 and CDR2 sequences are WNHNN and SYGVQD (reference sequence). The V gene end was trimmed by 6 bases and the J gene end by 9 bases; junction bases not matched to a gene: 9. CDR3 DNA: TGCGCCAGCAGCCCAACTAGCGGGAGTTGGGCCCAGTACTTC. This sequence encodes CASSPTSGSWAQYF.

This rearrangement joins TRBV25-1 to TRBJ1-1, with 8 nucleotides matching TRBD1. The CDR3 is made up of 14 amino acids. Germline CDR1 reads MGHDK; CDR2 reads SYGVNS. The V segment lost 4 bases and the J segment 7 bases; nucleotides outside the gene matches: 8. CDR3 amino acids: CASSGYRGDDEAFF. For the CDR3, the DNA is TGTGCCAGCAGTGGTTACAGGGGGGATGATGAAGCTTTCTTT.

This clone has just one count. This chain joins TRBV2 and TRBJ2-1, with TRBD2 matching over 12 bases. CDR1 is SNHLY and CDR2 is FYNNEI in the germline V gene. There are 16 residues in the CDR3. V shed 7 bases, J shed 6 bases, and the junction held 10 bases outside the gene matches. CDR3 nucleotide sequence: TGTGCCAGCATTCCACTCCTAGCGGGGGGGATCAATGAGCAGTTCTTC. The encoded protein is CASIPLLAGGINEQFF.

This clone turned up a few times. The J gene is TRBJ2-7, the V gene TRBV18, with 14 positions matching TRBD2. Germline loops: CDR1 KGHSH, CDR2 LQKENI. V was pared by 0 bases and J by 4 bases, with 5 bases of the junction left unmatched. CDR3 length: 17 residues. CDR3 residues: CASSPPGTSGSKYEQYF. The CDR3 DNA is TGTGCCAGCTCACCACCTGGGACTAGCGGGAGTAAGTACGAGCAGTACTTC. Complete variable domain (other parts from reference TRBV18 and TRBJ2-7): NAGVMQNPRHLVRRRGQEARLRCSPMKGHSHVYWYRQLPEEGLKFMVYLQKENIIDESGMPKERFSAEFPKEGPSILRIQQVVRGDSAAYFCASSPPGTSGSKYEQYFGPGTRLTVT.

This chain connects TRBV7-2 to TRBJ1-3; possibly TRBD1 for D (5 bases). The germline CDR1 and CDR2 sequences are SGHTA and FQGNSA. This CDR3 is built from 16 residues. V lost 5 bases and J 1 base, leaving 15 bases between the germline ends. CDR3 loop: CASSLRRQLSGNTIYF. Written as DNA, the CDR3 is TGTGCCAGCAGCCTCAGAAGACAGTTATCTGGAAACACCATATATTTT.

The V call is TRBV5-1, the J call TRBJ1-6; the match to TRBD1 covers 8 bases. The CDR3 is 14 residues long. The V gene's germline CDR1 is SGHRS and CDR2 YFSETQ. The J segment lost 10 bases and the V segment lost 4 bases, leaving 7 bases of the junction unmatched. For the CDR3, the DNA is TGCGCCAGCAGCGGGCAGGGGGCAGAGTCACCCCTCCACTTT. As protein: CASSGQGAESPLHF.

A note on this clone: Mismatch with germline at one junction end may stem from a read error. The V and J genes are TRBV7-7 and TRBJ2-7; 8 positions match TRBD1. The CDR3 consists of 15 residues. Germline V lookup: CDR1 SSHAT, CDR2 FNYEAQ (reference sequence). The CDR3 spells CASSLTGGRSYEQYF. The DNA of the CDR3 is TGTGCTAGCAGCTTAACAGGGGGACGTTCCTACGAGCAGTACTTC.

The chain employs TRBV18 and TRBJ2-5, with a possible D match to TRBD2 (7 bases). Judging by the DNA end, TRBJ2-7 fits better; the J call may be wrong. CDR1 is KGHSH and CDR2 is LQKENI in the germline V gene. The CDR3 runs to 14 residues. This CDR3 reads CASSPLQGGNEQYF. Written as DNA, the CDR3 is TGTGCCAGCTCACCACTACAGGGAGGGAACGAGCAGTACTTC.

The chain employs TRBV7-2 and TRBJ2-1; 11 nucleotides match TRBD2. With 2 bases clipped from V and 8 bases from J, the junction kept 5 bases outside the gene matches. This CDR3 is built from 15 residues. CDR1 is SGHTA, CDR2 FQGNSA, per germline. Here the CDR3 DNA reads TGTGCCAGCAGCTTAACTAGCGGGAGCGGACATGAGCAGTTCTTC. Protein product: CASSLTSGSGHEQFF.

The chain joins TRBV9 to TRBJ1-1; no clear D gene. This CDR3 contains 14 residues. Looked up from germline, CDR1 is SGDLS and CDR2 is YYNGEE. V lost 0 bases and J lost 4, with 10 bases in between. CDR3 sequence reads: CASSVGAASTEAFF. The CDR3 DNA reads TGTGCCAGCAGCGTAGGGGCGGCCTCCACTGAAGCTTTCTTT.

CDR3 sequence: CASSHLLIAGGNYGYTF. In DNA form, the CDR3 reads TGCGCCAGCAGCCATCTCCTTATAGCAGGGGGGAACTATGGCTACACCTTC. The J gene is TRBJ1-2, the V gene TRBV4-1, with 7 bases fitting TRBD1. The CDR3 totals 17 residues. J gave up 2 bases and V 3 bases, and 12 bases lay outside the gene matches. From germline, CDR1 is MGHRA and CDR2 YSYEKL.

The chain combines TRBV18 with TRBJ1-6; D may be TRBD1 (6 bases). From germline, CDR1 is KGHSH and CDR2 LQKENI. This CDR3 is built from 15 residues. Deletions cut 0 bases from V and 10 bases from J, with 13 bases between. The CDR3: CASSPPLGTTSPLHF. The DNA of the CDR3 is TGTGCCAGCTCACCACCTTTAGGGACAACGTCACCCCTCCACTTT. Using reference TRBV18 and TRBJ1-6 for the parts outside the CDR3, the full variable domain is NAGVMQNPRHLVRRRGQEARLRCSPMKGHSHVYWYRQLPEEGLKFMVYLQKENIIDESGMPKERFSAEFPKEGPSILRIQQVVRGDSAAYFCASSPPLGTTSPLHFGNGTRLTVT.